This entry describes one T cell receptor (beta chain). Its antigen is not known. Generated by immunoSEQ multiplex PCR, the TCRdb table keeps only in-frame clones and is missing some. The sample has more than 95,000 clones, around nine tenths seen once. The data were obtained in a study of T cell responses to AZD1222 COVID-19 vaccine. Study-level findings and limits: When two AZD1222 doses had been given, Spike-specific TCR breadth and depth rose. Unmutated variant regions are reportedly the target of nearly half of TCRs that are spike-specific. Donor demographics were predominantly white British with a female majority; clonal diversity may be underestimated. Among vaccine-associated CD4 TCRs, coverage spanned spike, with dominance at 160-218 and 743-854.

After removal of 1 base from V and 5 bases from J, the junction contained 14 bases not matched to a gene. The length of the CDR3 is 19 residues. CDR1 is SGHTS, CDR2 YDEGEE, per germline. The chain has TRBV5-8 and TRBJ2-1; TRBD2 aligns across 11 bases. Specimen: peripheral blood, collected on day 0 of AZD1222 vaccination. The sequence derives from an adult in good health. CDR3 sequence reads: CASSLWVGLAGGIDNEQFF. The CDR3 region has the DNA TGTGCCAGCAGCTTGTGGGTAGGCCTAGCGGGAGGTATCGACAATGAGCAGTTCTTC.